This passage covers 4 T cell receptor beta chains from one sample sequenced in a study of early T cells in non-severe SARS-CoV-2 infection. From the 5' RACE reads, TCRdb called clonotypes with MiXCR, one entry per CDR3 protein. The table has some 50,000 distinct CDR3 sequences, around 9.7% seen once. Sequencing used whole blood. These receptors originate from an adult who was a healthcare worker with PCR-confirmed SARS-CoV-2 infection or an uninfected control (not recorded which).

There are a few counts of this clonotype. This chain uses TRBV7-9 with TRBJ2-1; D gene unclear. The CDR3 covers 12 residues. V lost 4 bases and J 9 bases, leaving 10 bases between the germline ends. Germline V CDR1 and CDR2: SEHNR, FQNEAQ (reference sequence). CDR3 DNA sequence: TGTGCCAGCAGCTACCCTGGTAGTGAGCAGTTCTTC. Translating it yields CASSYPGSEQFF.

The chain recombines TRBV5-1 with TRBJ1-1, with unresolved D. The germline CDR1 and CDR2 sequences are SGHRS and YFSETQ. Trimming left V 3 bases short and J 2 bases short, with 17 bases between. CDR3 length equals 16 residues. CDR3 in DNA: TGCGCCAGCAGCTCGTCGGACCTTTTATCCAACACTGAAGCTTTCTTT. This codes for CASSSSDLLSNTEAFF.

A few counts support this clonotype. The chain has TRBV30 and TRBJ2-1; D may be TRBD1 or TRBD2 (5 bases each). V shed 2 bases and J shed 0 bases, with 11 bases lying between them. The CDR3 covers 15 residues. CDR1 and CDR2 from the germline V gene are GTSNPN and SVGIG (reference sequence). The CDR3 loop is CAWSTGTSSYNEQFF. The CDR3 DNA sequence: TGTGCCTGGAGTACCGGGACGAGCTCCTACAATGAGCAGTTCTTC.

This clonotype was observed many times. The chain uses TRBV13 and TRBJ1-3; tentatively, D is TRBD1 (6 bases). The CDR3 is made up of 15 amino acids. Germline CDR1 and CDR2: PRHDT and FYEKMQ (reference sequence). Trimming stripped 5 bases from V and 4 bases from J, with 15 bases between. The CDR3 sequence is CASSKQGYFGNTIYF. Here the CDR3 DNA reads TGTGCCAGCAGCAAACAGGGTTATTTCGGAAACACCATATATTTT.